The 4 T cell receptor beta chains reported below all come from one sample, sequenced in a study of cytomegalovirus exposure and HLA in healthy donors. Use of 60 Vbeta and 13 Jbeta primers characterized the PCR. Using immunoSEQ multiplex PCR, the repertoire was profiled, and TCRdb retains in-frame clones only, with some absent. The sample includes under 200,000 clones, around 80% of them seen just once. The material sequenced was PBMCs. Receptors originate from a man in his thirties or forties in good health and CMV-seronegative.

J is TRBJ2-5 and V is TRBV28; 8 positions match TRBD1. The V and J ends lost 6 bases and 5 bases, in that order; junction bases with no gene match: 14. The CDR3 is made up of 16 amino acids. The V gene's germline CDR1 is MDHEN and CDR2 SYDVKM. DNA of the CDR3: TGTGCCAGCAGAGTGGCCCCAGGGGGCGTAGGGGAGACCCAGTACTTC. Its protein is CASRVAPGGVGETQYF.

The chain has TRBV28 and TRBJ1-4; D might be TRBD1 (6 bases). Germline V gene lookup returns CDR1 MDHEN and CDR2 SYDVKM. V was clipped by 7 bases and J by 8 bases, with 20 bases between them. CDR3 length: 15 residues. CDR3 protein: CASTAPGRGGEKLFF. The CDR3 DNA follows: TGTGCCAGCACCGCTCCGGGACGAGGGGGAGAAAAACTGTTTTTT.

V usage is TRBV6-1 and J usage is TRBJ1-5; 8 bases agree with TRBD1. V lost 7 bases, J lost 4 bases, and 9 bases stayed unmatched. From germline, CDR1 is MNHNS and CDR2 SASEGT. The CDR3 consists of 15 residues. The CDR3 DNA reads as TGTGCCAGCACCCGGACAGGGAGTGGAAATCAGCCCCAGCATTTT. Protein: CASTRTGSGNQPQHF.

The CDR3 DNA reads as TGTGCCAGCACCATGCTACAGGGGGCGCTTAACTATGGCTACACCTTC. Translation gives CASTMLQGALNYGYTF. This sequence joins TRBV9 and TRBJ1-2; 9 bases are a match to TRBD1. With 6 bases clipped from V and 1 base from J, the junction kept 10 bases outside the gene matches. The CDR3 spans 16 residues. CDR1 SGDLS and CDR2 YYNGEE come from the germline V gene.